Below are 27 T cell receptor beta chains sequenced from a single sample in a study of cytomegalovirus exposure and HLA in healthy donors. Produced via immunoSEQ multiplex PCR; TCRdb's table is partial and in-frame only. The sample comprises around 170,000 clones, 85% of which are singletons, and 16% rests with the top ten. Sequenced: PBMCs. The origin of the receptors is a man between 18 and 35 years old in good health and CMV-seropositive.

The table lists this clone with a count of one. The J gene is TRBJ2-7, the V gene TRBV9, with a possible D match to TRBD1 (6 bases). CDR3 size: 14 residues. Germline CDR1 SGDLS, CDR2 YYNGEE. Between the trimmed V and J ends, which lost 1 base and 2 bases, there was a span of 10 bases. CDR3 sequence reads: CASSVTDSPYEQYF. CDR3 sequence (DNA): TGTGCCAGCAGCGTAACGGACAGCCCCTACGAGCAGTACTTC.

This chain uses TRBV27 with TRBJ2-7; a possible D gene is TRBD1 (5 bases). Trimming removed 6 bases at V and 3 bases at J, with 18 bases between. Germline CDR1 is MNHEY and CDR2 is SMNVEV (reference sequence). The CDR3 totals 15 residues. The CDR3 loop reads CASSLDSLGVYEQYF. Written as DNA, the CDR3 is TGTGCCAGCAGCCTAGACTCTTTAGGGGTCTACGAGCAGTACTTC.

CDR3 loop: CASYGRDRSYNEQFF. CDR3 bases: TGTGCCAGCTACGGCCGGGACAGATCCTACAATGAGCAGTTCTTC. This chain joins TRBV28 and TRBJ2-1; 7 positions agree with TRBD1. The V gene's germline CDR1 is MDHEN and CDR2 SYDVKM. J was trimmed by 1 base and V by 8 bases; bases with no gene match: 8. The CDR3 length is 15 residues.

The chain uses TRBV28 and TRBJ2-4; 8 positions match TRBD1. Trimming cost V 6 bases and J 6 bases; bases outside gene matches: 4. Germline CDR1 reads MDHEN; CDR2 reads SYDVKM. The CDR3 spans 13 residues. CDR3 region: CASSPGQGNIQYF. Written as DNA, the CDR3 is TGTGCCAGCAGCCCTGGACAGGGAAACATTCAGTACTTC.

This clone was recorded once. This chain connects TRBV11-3 to TRBJ2-7; unclear D gene. CDR1 SGHNT and CDR2 YENEEA come from the germline V gene. V lost 1 base and J 3 bases, leaving 4 bases between the germline ends. The CDR3 runs to 12 residues. Here the CDR3 DNA reads TGTGCCAGCAGCTTAGTCAACTACGAGCAGTACTTC. Its translation is CASSLVNYEQYF.

The V gene is TRBV27, the J gene TRBJ1-2; D unresolved. V gave up 3 bases and J gave up 4 bases, with 12 bases separating them. The CDR3 is 14 amino acids. Germline CDR1 reads MNHEY; CDR2 reads SMNVEV (reference sequence). The CDR3 reads CASSFRRDGYGYTF. The DNA of the CDR3 is TGTGCCAGCAGTTTCAGGAGGGATGGCTATGGCTACACCTTC.

V usage is TRBV5-6 and J usage is TRBJ2-5; D is perhaps TRBD1 (5 bases). The germline V gene has CDR1 SGHDT and CDR2 YYEEEE. Trimming took off 4 bases at V and 0 bases at J, with 7 bases between the two ends. This CDR3 comprises 13 residues. CDR3 in DNA: TGTGCCAGCAGCACAGGCCACCAAGAGACCCAGTACTTC. It yields the protein CASSTGHQETQYF.

This chain joins TRBV2 and TRBJ1-2, with a weak D call TRBD1 (5 bases). Germline loops: CDR1 SNHLY, CDR2 FYNNEI. With 6 bases removed from V and 6 bases from J, the gap between germline ends came to 14 bases. There are 13 residues in the CDR3. CDR3 sequence (DNA): TGTGCCAGCAGGATAGGACGGGGGGATGGCTACACCTTC. It yields the protein CASRIGRGDGYTF.

The chain couples TRBV5-6 to TRBJ1-2, with D tentatively TRBD1 (5 bases). Trimming removed 0 bases at V and 6 bases at J, with 9 bases between. Germline-derived CDR1 and CDR2 are SGHDT and YYEEEE. The CDR3 has 13 residues. CDR3 sequence: CASSLAPGNGYTF. DNA for the CDR3: TGTGCCAGCAGCTTGGCGCCAGGGAATGGCTACACCTTC.

As to this clone: One junction end disagrees with the germline gene, perhaps due to a read error. The V gene is TRBV6-5, the J gene TRBJ2-7, with 7 bases fitting TRBD1. The CDR3 length is 11 residues. CDR1 and CDR2 (germline): MNHEY, SVGAGI. In nucleotides, the CDR3 is TGTGCCAGCAGTGAGCGGACAGGCAAAGACTTC. It specifies CASSERTGKDF.

The V and J genes are TRBV4-1 and TRBJ2-1, with TRBD2 matching 11 bases. CDR1 and CDR2 from the germline V gene are MGHRA and YSYEKL. V lost 4 bases to trimming and J lost 4 bases; unmatched junction nucleotides: 3. This CDR3 is built from 15 residues. CDR3 sequence: CASSLLAGVYNEQFF. CDR3 nucleotide sequence: TGCGCCAGCAGCCTACTAGCGGGGGTTTACAATGAGCAGTTCTTC.

J is TRBJ2-5 and V is TRBV5-1; 9 positions match TRBD2. The CDR3 spans 15 residues. Per germline, CDR1 SGHRS and CDR2 YFSETQ. V gave up 4 bases and J gave up 5 bases; unmatched junction bases: 9. This chain's CDR3 is CASSRTPTSGETQYF. CDR3 in DNA: TGCGCCAGCAGCCGGACTCCCACTAGCGGGGAGACCCAGTACTTC.

The chain combines TRBV27 with TRBJ2-7; 8 bases line up with TRBD1. V shed 5 bases, J shed 0 bases, and the junction held 3 bases outside the gene matches. Germline V gene data show CDR1 as MNHEY and CDR2 as SMNVEV (reference sequence). The CDR3 consists of 14 residues. The CDR3 protein is CASSLTGGSYEQYF. The DNA for the CDR3 is TGTGCCAGCAGTCTCACAGGGGGCTCCTACGAGCAGTACTTC.

V gene TRBV10-3 combines with J gene TRBJ2-2, with D maybe TRBD2 (6 bases). The length of the CDR3 is 14 residues. Germline-derived CDR1 and CDR2 are ENHRY and SYGVKD. The V and J ends lost 9 bases and 0 bases respectively, with 11 bases between them. The CDR3: CAILAESNTGELFF. The DNA of the CDR3 is TGTGCCATATTAGCGGAGTCGAACACCGGGGAGCTGTTTTTT.

The genes are TRBV30 and TRBJ2-1, with a weak D call TRBD2 (5 bases). CDR3 length: 11 residues. V shed 4 bases and J shed 8 bases, with 9 bases lying between them. Germline CDR1 is GTSNPN and CDR2 is SVGIG (reference sequence). The CDR3 loop reads CAWTEGHEQFF. In nucleotides, the CDR3 is TGTGCCTGGACCGAGGGTCATGAGCAGTTCTTC.

The chain combines TRBV5-4 with TRBJ1-4; D perhaps matches TRBD1 (6 bases). This CDR3 has 15 amino acids. The V and J ends lost 4 bases and 8 bases respectively, with 18 bases between them. Germline values: CDR1 SGHNT, CDR2 YYREEE (reference sequence). CDR3 in DNA: TGTGCCAGCAGCCTGCAAGTTGGGGGCCGAGAAAAACTGTTTTTT. Protein sequence: CASSLQVGGREKLFF. The variable domain in full, with the rest retrieved from reference TRBV5-4 and TRBJ1-4, is ETGVTQSPTHLIKTRGQQVTLRCSSQSGHNTVSWYQQALGQGPQFIFQYYREEENGRGNFPPRFSGLQFPNYSSELNVNALELDDSALYLCASSLQVGGREKLFFGSGTQLSVL.

The chain employs TRBV18 and TRBJ1-2; D gene ambiguous. V lost 3 bases and J lost 0, with 11 bases in between. Germline CDR1 and CDR2: KGHSH and LQKENI. This CDR3 is 15 amino acids long. The CDR3 here is CASSPAPEANYGYTF. The CDR3 DNA is TGTGCCAGCTCACCGGCGCCGGAGGCTAACTATGGCTACACCTTC.

This clone is a singleton in its sample. The chain combines TRBV28 with TRBJ2-3; 9 nucleotides match TRBD2. V lost 5 bases to trimming and J lost 7 bases; unmatched junction nucleotides: 10. The CDR3 covers 15 residues. The germline V gene encodes CDR1 MDHEN and CDR2 SYDVKM. The CDR3 loop is CASSPAAGGIYTQYF. The CDR3 DNA reads as TGTGCCAGCAGTCCCGCGGCGGGGGGGATTTATACGCAGTATTTT.

This rearrangement joins TRBV5-4 to TRBJ2-1; 9 nucleotides line up with TRBD1. The CDR3 runs to 13 residues. Trimming removed 10 bases from V and 8 bases from J; junction bases left unmatched: 10. CDR1 SGHNT and CDR2 YYREEE come from the germline V gene (reference sequence). CDR3 protein: CALRDRVEHEQFF. Written as DNA, the CDR3 is TGTGCCCTCCGGGACAGGGTCGAGCATGAGCAGTTCTTC. The full variable domain, its missing parts supplied by reference TRBV5-4 and TRBJ2-1, is ETGVTQSPTHLIKTRGQQVTLRCSSQSGHNTVSWYQQALGQGPQFIFQYYREEENGRGNFPPRFSGLQFPNYSSELNVNALELDDSALYLCALRDRVEHEQFFGPGTRLTVL.

This clone was detected only a few times. V usage is TRBV6-5 and J usage is TRBJ1-2, with D perhaps matching TRBD1 (6 bases). CDR1 MNHEY and CDR2 SVGAGI come from the germline V gene. With 5 bases removed from V and 3 bases from J, the gap between germline ends came to 10 bases. This CDR3 region has 13 residues. CDR3: CASSLQGDYGYTF. CDR3 in DNA: TGTGCCAGCAGTCTACAGGGCGACTATGGCTACACCTTC.

CDR3 in amino acids: CASSRGTSGSTDTQYF. The CDR3 DNA is TGTGCCAGCAGCCGCGGGACTAGCGGGAGTACAGATACGCAGTATTTT. This sequence joins TRBV27 and TRBJ2-3; 14 nucleotides line up with TRBD2. Germline V gene lookup returns CDR1 MNHEY and CDR2 SMNVEV (reference sequence). CDR3 length equals 16 residues. The V and J ends lost 6 bases and 3 bases, in that order; junction bases with no gene match: 5.

V usage is TRBV27 and J usage is TRBJ1-2; 9 bases match TRBD1. CDR3 length: 17 amino acids. CDR1 and CDR2 (germline): MNHEY, SMNVEV (reference sequence). V was clipped by 5 bases and J by 7 bases; unmatched bases: 17. CDR3 sequence: CASSLNAFRDRAGGYTF. CDR3 nucleotide sequence: TGTGCCAGCAGTCTAAACGCCTTTCGGGACAGGGCAGGTGGCTACACCTTC.

The chain uses TRBV5-5 and TRBJ2-7, with TRBD1 identical over 7 bases. V lost 1 base and J lost 2; bases outside the gene matches: 6. CDR1 and CDR2 from the germline V gene are SGHKS and YYEKEE (reference sequence). This CDR3 contains 15 residues. The DNA for the CDR3 is TGTGCCAGCAGCTTGAGCCCCGGGACAGCCTACGAGCAGTACTTC. This translates into CASSLSPGTAYEQYF.

This chain links TRBV28 with TRBJ2-7; unclear D gene. V lost 2 bases and J lost 0, with 8 bases in between. The CDR3 covers 14 residues. Germline CDR1 is MDHEN and CDR2 is SYDVKM. The CDR3 bases are TGTGCCAGCAGTTTAACCAGAATCTCCTACGAGCAGTACTTC. Amino acid sequence: CASSLTRISYEQYF.

The chain combines TRBV7-6 with TRBJ2-7, with 13 positions matching TRBD2. Trimming removed 1 base from V and 4 bases from J; junction bases left unmatched: 1. Germline CDR1 and CDR2: SGHVS and FNYEAQ. The CDR3 has 15 amino acids. CDR3 protein: CASSLGTSGSYEQYF. CDR3 in DNA: TGTGCCAGCAGCTTAGGGACTAGCGGGAGTTACGAGCAGTACTTC.

The chain is built from TRBV27 and TRBJ1-2; 7 bases match TRBD1. J lost 8 bases, V lost 6 bases, and 9 bases had no gene match. The CDR3 spans 13 residues. CDR1 and CDR2 (germline): MNHEY, SMNVEV (reference sequence). CDR3 protein: CASRLTGEGGYTF. In nucleotides, the CDR3 is TGTGCCAGCAGACTTACAGGGGAAGGAGGCTACACCTTC.

The J gene is TRBJ1-5, the V gene TRBV28, with D possibly TRBD1 on 5 matching bases. CDR3 length: 15 amino acids. Germline V gives CDR1 MDHEN, CDR2 SYDVKM. V was trimmed by 10 bases and J by 0 bases, leaving 16 bases between them. The CDR3 is CATDSGAFSNQPQHF. The CDR3 DNA sequence: TGTGCCACCGACAGCGGGGCTTTTAGCAATCAGCCCCAGCATTTT.